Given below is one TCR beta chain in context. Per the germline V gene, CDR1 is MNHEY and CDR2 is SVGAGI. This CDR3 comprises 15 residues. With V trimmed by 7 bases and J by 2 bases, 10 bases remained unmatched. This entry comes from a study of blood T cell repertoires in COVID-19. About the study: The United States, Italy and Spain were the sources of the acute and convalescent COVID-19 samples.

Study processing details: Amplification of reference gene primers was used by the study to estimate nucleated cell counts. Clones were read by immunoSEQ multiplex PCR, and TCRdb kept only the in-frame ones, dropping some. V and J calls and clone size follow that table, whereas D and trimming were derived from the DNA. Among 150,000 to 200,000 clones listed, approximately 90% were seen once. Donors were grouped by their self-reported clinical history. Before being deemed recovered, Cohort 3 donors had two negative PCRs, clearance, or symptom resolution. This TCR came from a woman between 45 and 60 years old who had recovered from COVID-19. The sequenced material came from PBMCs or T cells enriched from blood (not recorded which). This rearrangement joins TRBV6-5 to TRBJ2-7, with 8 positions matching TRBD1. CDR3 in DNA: TGTGCCAGCATCCCAGACAGGGGAAGGGCCTACGAGCAGTACTTC. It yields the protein CASIPDRGRAYEQYF.